The 18 T cell receptor beta chains below come from one sample, sequenced in a study of blood T cell repertoires in COVID-19. Measured with immunoSEQ multiplex PCR; TCRdb has only the in-frame clones, and not every one. Here the sample spans approximately 530,000 clones, about 88% being singletons. Sequenced input: peripheral blood. The receptors come from a woman aged 50 to 65 with COVID-19, enrolled during active disease.

This chain connects TRBV7-9 to TRBJ1-2; 8 bases align to TRBD1. The CDR3 has 15 residues. V was clipped by 5 bases and J by 4 bases; unmatched bases: 9. Per germline, CDR1 SEHNR and CDR2 FQNEAQ (reference sequence). The CDR3 region has the DNA TGTGCCAGCAGCCCCCGACAGGGGCACTCCTATGGCTACACCTTC. It codes for CASSPRQGHSYGYTF.

Of note for this clone: The same CDR3 can be traced to other DNA sequences in this sample. The genes are TRBV6-4 and TRBJ2-1; tentatively, D is TRBD2 (6 bases). V was clipped by 3 bases and J by 1 base, with 7 bases between them. The CDR3 consists of 14 residues. The germline gives CDR1 MRHNA, CDR2 SNTAGT. CDR3 sequence: CASSEGGSYNEQFF. CDR3 nucleotide sequence: TGTGCCAGCAGTGAGGGGGGATCCTACAATGAGCAGTTCTTC.

The chain employs TRBV5-1 and TRBJ1-6; 9 nucleotides agree with TRBD1. Looked up from germline, CDR1 is SGHRS and CDR2 is YFSETQ. The CDR3 sequence is 17 residues long. V shed 0 bases, J shed 9 bases, and the junction held 10 bases outside the gene matches. The CDR3 sequence is CASSLVPGQGGSSPLHF. The CDR3 bases are TGCGCCAGCAGCTTGGTGCCGGGACAGGGTGGATCTTCACCCCTCCACTTT.

V and J are TRBV4-2 and TRBJ2-5; 12 bases are a match to TRBD1. From germline, CDR1 is LGHNA and CDR2 YNFKEQ. CDR3 length: 19 amino acids. The junction had 9 bases not matched to a gene; V was cut back by 0 bases and J by 1 base. The CDR3 loop reads CASSQEGAGTGGPQETQYF. In DNA, the CDR3 is TGTGCCAGCAGCCAAGAAGGGGCAGGGACAGGGGGCCCCCAAGAGACCCAGTACTTC.

This chain connects TRBV19 to TRBJ2-7, with D possibly TRBD2 on 6 matching bases. The germline gives CDR1 LNHDA, CDR2 SQIVND (reference sequence). This CDR3 is built from 15 residues. Deletions cut 7 bases from V and 2 bases from J, with 18 bases between. The chain's CDR3 is CASTQGGPTPYEQYF. The CDR3 DNA follows: TGTGCCAGTACCCAGGGAGGTCCTACCCCCTACGAGCAGTACTTC.

This chain uses TRBV5-1 with TRBJ1-1; TRBD1 matches at 8 bases. V gave up 2 bases and J gave up 5 bases; unmatched junction bases: 11. CDR1 is SGHRS, CDR2 YFSETQ, per germline. CDR3 length equals 16 residues. The CDR3 region has the DNA TGCGCCAGCAGCTTCGGACAGGGAAGTATAGTGACTGAAGCTTTCTTT. Translated: CASSFGQGSIVTEAFF.

The chain joins TRBV10-3 to TRBJ2-3, with 11 bases that match TRBD2. Per germline, CDR1 ENHRY and CDR2 SYGVKD. The CDR3 is made up of 17 amino acids. Losses at the gene ends were 8 bases for V and 10 bases for J; bases not matched to a gene: 20. In DNA, the CDR3 is TGTGCCATCCTCGACAGGTCTAGCGGGGGGCTTACGGGTCCGCAGTATTTT. Translated, it gives CAILDRSSGGLTGPQYF.

The chain combines TRBV6-5 with TRBJ2-7; 8 nucleotides align to TRBD2. Germline V lookup: CDR1 MNHEY, CDR2 SVGAGI. CDR3 length equals 13 residues. Trimming cost V 10 bases and J 6 bases; bases outside gene matches: 11. CDR3 residues: CATRRAGGGEQYF. In DNA form, the CDR3 reads TGTGCCACCCGGAGGGCGGGGGGAGGCGAGCAGTACTTC.

In this sample, this clone turned up once. This CDR3 is CASSLNRVSAGYTF. CDR3 coding DNA: TGTGCCAGCAGCTTAAATCGGGTGAGCGCCGGCTACACCTTC. The chain recombines TRBV11-2 with TRBJ1-2, with unresolved D. Per germline, CDR1 SGHAT and CDR2 FQNNGV. The CDR3 extends over 14 amino acids. The ends were cut back, 2 bases at V and 8 bases at J, with 15 bases in the middle.

This clone was observed a single time. This chain connects TRBV19 to TRBJ1-5; TRBD1 agrees at 8 bases. The germline V gene encodes CDR1 LNHDA and CDR2 SQIVND (reference sequence). The CDR3 spans 15 residues. J gave up 0 bases and V 7 bases, and 5 bases lay outside the gene matches. This CDR3 is CASTRTGNSNQPQHF. CDR3 DNA sequence: TGTGCCAGTACCCGGACAGGGAATAGCAATCAGCCCCAGCATTTT.

The chain has TRBV28 and TRBJ2-3; 8 bases map to TRBD1. The CDR3 spans 16 residues. Germline CDR1 MDHEN, CDR2 SYDVKM. Trimming cost V 5 bases and J 1 base; bases outside gene matches: 8. The CDR3: CASSARGQGGTDTQYF. The CDR3 DNA is TGTGCCAGCAGTGCACGCGGACAGGGTGGCACAGATACGCAGTATTTT.

This chain uses TRBV12-5 with TRBJ1-4; weak D call: TRBD1 (6 bases). Trimming shortened V by 2 bases and J by 8 bases, and 6 bases separated the two germline ends. The CDR3 sequence is 12 residues long. The V gene's germline CDR1 is LGHNT and CDR2 FRNRAP. CDR3 in amino acids: CASGLTGEKLFF. The CDR3 DNA reads as TGTGCTAGTGGTTTGACAGGGGAAAAACTGTTTTTT.

This rearrangement joins TRBV30 to TRBJ2-7, with 7 bases lining up with TRBD2. V shed 4 bases, J shed 6 bases, and the junction held 6 bases outside the gene matches. The CDR3 has 12 residues. Germline assignment: CDR1 GTSNPN and CDR2 SVGIG (reference sequence). The CDR3 is CAWMGSGGEQYF. Here the CDR3 DNA reads TGTGCCTGGATGGGGTCGGGAGGCGAGCAGTACTTC. Full variable domain (remainder filled in from reference TRBV30 and TRBJ2-7): SQTIHQWPATLVQPVGSPLSLECTVEGTSNPNLYWYRQAAGRGLQLLFYSVGIGQISSEVPQNLSASRPQDRQFILSSKKLLLSDSGFYLCAWMGSGGEQYFGPGTRLTVT.

This chain uses TRBV19 with TRBJ1-2, with 7 bases lining up with TRBD1. CDR3 length equals 13 residues. Germline loops: CDR1 LNHDA, CDR2 SQIVND (reference sequence). Trimming removed 5 bases from V and 8 bases from J; junction bases left unmatched: 8. This CDR3 reads CASSETGEEGYTF. The CDR3 region has the DNA TGTGCCAGTAGTGAAACAGGGGAGGAGGGCTACACCTTC.

The chain employs TRBV19 and TRBJ2-7; the match to TRBD2 covers 7 bases. CDR1 and CDR2 (germline): LNHDA, SQIVND (reference sequence). The V gene end was trimmed by 6 bases and the J gene end by 5 bases; junction bases not matched to a gene: 7. The CDR3 length is 13 residues. CDR3 sequence (DNA): TGTGCCAGTAGGCCGGGGGGAACGAACGAGCAGTACTTC. Amino acid sequence: CASRPGGTNEQYF. The variable domain in full, completed from reference TRBV19 and TRBJ2-7, reads DGGITQSPKYLFRKEGQNVTLSCEQNLNHDAMYWYRQDPGQGLRLIYYSQIVNDFQKGDIAEGYSVSREKKESFPLTVTSAQKNPTAFYLCASRPGGTNEQYFGPGTRLTVT.

CDR3 sequence (DNA): TGCGCCAGCAGCTTGGGTCGGGGAACTAATGAAAAACTGTTTTTT. It yields the protein CASSLGRGTNEKLFF. The rearrangement joins TRBV5-1 to TRBJ1-4; D is unclear. The V end lost 0 bases, the J end lost 1 base, and 7 bases lay between the germline ends. Germline V lookup: CDR1 SGHRS, CDR2 YFSETQ. The CDR3 consists of 15 residues. The entire variable domain, with the rest obtained from reference TRBV5-1 and TRBJ1-4, is as follows: KAGVTQTPRYLIKTRGQQVTLSCSPISGHRSVSWYQQTPGQGLQFLFEYFSETQRNKGNFPGRFSGRQFSNSRSEMNVSTLELGDSALYLCASSLGRGTNEKLFFGSGTQLSVL.

The chain joins TRBV19 to TRBJ1-1; D not certain. V was trimmed by 11 bases and J by 0 bases, leaving 13 bases between them. This CDR3 is 13 amino acids long. CDR1 LNHDA and CDR2 SQIVND come from the germline V gene (reference sequence). The CDR3 protein is CASLEPLNTEAFF. The CDR3, as DNA: TGTGCCTCATTGGAGCCATTGAACACTGAAGCTTTCTTT.

This clone was detected only once. This sequence joins TRBV7-2 and TRBJ2-3, with 11 nucleotides matching TRBD2. This CDR3 comprises 16 residues. The germline gives CDR1 SGHTA, CDR2 FQGNSA. V trimming: 5 bases; J trimming: 2 bases; junction bases outside the gene matches: 6. The CDR3 coding sequence is TGTGCCAGCAGCGACAGACTAGCGGGGATCACAGATACGCAGTATTTT. It is translated as CASSDRLAGITDTQYF.